This paragraph covers one TCR beta chain sequence. Its antigen is unknown. The sample holds no much larger clone one base away, and base qualities are not on file. This entry belongs to a study of T cell responses to AZD1222 COVID-19 vaccine (dated by TCRdb to 2020 to 2022). Regarding the research as a whole: AZD1222 recipients given second doses at about 4 weeks or at about 12 weeks were pooled, since spike-specific TCR depth and breadth were not found to differ between the two schedules. A total of 230 to 250 trial participants underwent TCR sequencing, of whom about 200 had received two doses of AZD1222 and about 26 had received two doses of the MenACWY control vaccine. Trial participants were enrolled by age into subgroups of 18-55, 56-69 and 70-plus years, and approximately 150, 30 and 60 TCR-sequenced participants, respectively, were included in these subgroups. What the study reported, not specific to this receptor: Because no day 14 peak-response samples were available, repertoires were characterized only after the peak T cell response. In the small 56-69-year group, the increase in depth fell short of significance, most likely because of low power. Participants were mostly white British and included more females than males, and it was suggested by the authors that clonal diversity may have been underestimated. Conclusions about previously exposed vaccinees are limited because only five to seven AZD1222 recipients were SARS-CoV-2 seropositive at baseline. Reportedly, close to half of the unique spike-specific TCRs recognized epitopes lying outside the regions that are mutated in the B.1.351 and B.1.1.7 variants. The vaccine-associated CD4 TCRs covered the entire spike protein, and the dominant responses fell in regions 160-218 and 743-854. Spike-specific TCR breadth and depth rose significantly after two AZD1222 doses compared with day 0 and with MenACWY recipients.

The CDR3 regions of human TCRbeta chains were analyzed by immunosequencing. For the original study's pipeline: TCRs in the repertoires were matched against a reference library of SARS-CoV-2-specific TCRs that had been generated with the MIRA antigen-specificity platform. Breadth was defined as the fraction of unique TCRs that were SARS-CoV-2-associated. Depth was defined as the fraction of total T cells that were SARS-CoV-2-associated. Using the MIRA data, each spike-specific TCR was mapped to the spike region that the TCR reacts to and placed in a CD4 or CD8 class. Log10-transformed breadth and depth values were compared by one-way ANOVA with Sidak's multiple comparisons tests. Not all clones reach the TCRdb copy of this immuneACCESS table, which keeps in-frame sequences only. Checked studies attribute under half of the gap to unresolved V genes and leave the rest unexplained. Clonal size and the V and J genes are those of that table, whereas D and trimming came from the DNA. Here the sample has approximately 190,000 clones; roughly 91% occur a single time. The ten biggest clones cover 0.75% to 1% of the sample.

The CDR3, from cysteine to phenylalanine, totals 17 residues. Just CDR3 DNA is preserved here, 51 bases in frame from base 1. The germline ends are 18 bases apart after V is trimmed by 2 bases and J by 2 bases. From a lookup of the germline V gene, CDR1 and CDR2 are MGHRA and YSYEKL. What the time point label conveys for this sample: baseline before first vaccination. Samples from vaccinated people were obtained from the UK trials COV001 and COV002, which included a single-blind randomized controlled phase 2/3 trial of AZD1222 (ChAdOx1 nCoV-19) in healthy adults. For TCRbeta chain sequencing, PBMC samples were collected from trial participants at day 0 and at day 28 after the second dose.

The chain is made from TRBV4-1 and TRBJ1-2; matching of 5 bases hints at TRBD1 as the D gene. The TCR comes from an adult in good health. This specimen consisted of peripheral blood, obtained on day 0 of AZD1222 vaccination. At the DNA level, the sequence is TGCGCCAGCAGCCAATGGGCAGGGAGAAATACAAACTATGGCTACACCTTC. Its protein reads: CASSQWAGRNTNYGYTF.